This T cell receptor beta chain was profiled in a study of T cells in pancreatic ductal adenocarcinoma. Regarding the study as a whole: Results skew toward the minority of patients with early-stage disease. Blood clonality (roughly 0.072) did not differ significantly from tumor (about 0.12). Compared with tumor, blood showed more total productive templates and around 8-fold more clonotypes.

Selected pancreatic ductal adenocarcinoma patients had undergone surgery without neoadjuvant therapy. Clones were sequenced by immunoSEQ multiplex PCR, and TCRdb holds only the in-frame ones, with some missing. The data hold 85,000 to 120,000 clones, with about 95% observed a single time. This CDR3 is 13 amino acids long. The V end lost 2 bases, the J end lost 5 bases, and 12 bases lay between the germline ends. Germline V lookup: CDR1 GTSNPN, CDR2 SVGIG (reference sequence). Note on this clone: Antigen specificity is unknown.

The sequence was collected from a human donor with pancreatic ductal adenocarcinoma. Sequenced material: PBMCs. This sequence joins TRBV30 and TRBJ1-2; D is perhaps TRBD1 (6 bases). The CDR3 DNA follows: TGTGCCTGGAGTCTAGGGCAGGGGTATGGCTACACCTTC. Translated: CAWSLGQGYGYTF.